The 5 T cell receptor beta chains reported below all come from one sample, sequenced in a study of cytomegalovirus exposure and HLA in healthy donors. Use of 60 Vbeta and 13 Jbeta primers characterized the PCR. Sequencing used immunoSEQ multiplex PCR; TCRdb keeps in-frame clones, though not all of them. The sample carries roughly 190,000 clones, about four fifths recorded once. Material for sequencing was PBMCs. The source of these receptors is a man aged 30 to 39 in good health and CMV-seropositive.

This sequence joins TRBV6-1 and TRBJ1-5; 7 bases fit TRBD1. Trimming cost V 4 bases and J 6 bases; bases outside gene matches: 6. CDR3 length: 14 residues. Germline lookup yields CDR1 MNHNS and CDR2 SASEGT. Here the CDR3 reads CASSVDRVGQPQHF. The CDR3 bases are TGTGCCAGCAGTGTCGACAGGGTAGGTCAGCCCCAGCATTTT.

J is TRBJ1-6 and V is TRBV5-4; D uncertain. V was shortened by 1 base and J by 1 base, with 15 bases between the two germline ends. There are 18 residues in the CDR3. Germline V lookup: CDR1 SGHNT, CDR2 YYREEE (reference sequence). The CDR3 coding sequence is TGTGCCAGCAGCTTGAAAAGTATTGGAGTGTCCTATAATTCACCCCTCCACTTT. Residues: CASSLKSIGVSYNSPLHF.

The rearrangement links TRBV10-1 to TRBJ1-4; D not resolved. CDR3 size: 16 residues. Trimming cost V 5 bases and J 2 bases, with 15 bases left between them. Per germline, CDR1 WNHNN and CDR2 SYGVQD (reference sequence). CDR3 coding DNA: TGCGCCAGCAGTCGGACTCTCTGTCCCACTAATGAAAAACTGTTTTTT. Amino acids: CASSRTLCPTNEKLFF.

The chain recombines TRBV10-1 with TRBJ2-7, with 7 positions matching TRBD1. The CDR3 consists of 17 residues. The ends lost 7 bases at V and 1 base at J; junction bases unmatched: 16. CDR1 is WNHNN and CDR2 is SYGVQD in the germline V gene (reference sequence). CDR3 loop: CASTPPWARDSSYEQYF. In nucleotides, the CDR3 is TGCGCCAGCACCCCCCCGTGGGCCCGGGACAGTTCCTACGAGCAGTACTTC.

This chain links TRBV28 with TRBJ2-2, with unresolved D. The germline gives CDR1 MDHEN, CDR2 SYDVKM. The CDR3 has 12 residues. V was clipped by 6 bases and J by 4 bases, with 6 bases between them. The CDR3 protein is CASRFSTGELFF. CDR3 DNA: TGTGCCAGCAGGTTTAGCACCGGGGAGCTGTTTTTT.